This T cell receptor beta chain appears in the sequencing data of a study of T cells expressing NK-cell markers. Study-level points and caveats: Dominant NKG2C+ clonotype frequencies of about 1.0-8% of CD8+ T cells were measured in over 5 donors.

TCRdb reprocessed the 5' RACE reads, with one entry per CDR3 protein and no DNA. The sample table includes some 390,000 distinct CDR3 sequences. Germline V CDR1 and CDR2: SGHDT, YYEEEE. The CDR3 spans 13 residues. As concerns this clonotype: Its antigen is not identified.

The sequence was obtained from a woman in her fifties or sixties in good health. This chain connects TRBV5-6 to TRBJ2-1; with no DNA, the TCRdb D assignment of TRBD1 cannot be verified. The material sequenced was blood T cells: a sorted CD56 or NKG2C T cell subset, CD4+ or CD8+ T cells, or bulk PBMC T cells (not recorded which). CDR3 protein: CASSWTGDNEQFF.